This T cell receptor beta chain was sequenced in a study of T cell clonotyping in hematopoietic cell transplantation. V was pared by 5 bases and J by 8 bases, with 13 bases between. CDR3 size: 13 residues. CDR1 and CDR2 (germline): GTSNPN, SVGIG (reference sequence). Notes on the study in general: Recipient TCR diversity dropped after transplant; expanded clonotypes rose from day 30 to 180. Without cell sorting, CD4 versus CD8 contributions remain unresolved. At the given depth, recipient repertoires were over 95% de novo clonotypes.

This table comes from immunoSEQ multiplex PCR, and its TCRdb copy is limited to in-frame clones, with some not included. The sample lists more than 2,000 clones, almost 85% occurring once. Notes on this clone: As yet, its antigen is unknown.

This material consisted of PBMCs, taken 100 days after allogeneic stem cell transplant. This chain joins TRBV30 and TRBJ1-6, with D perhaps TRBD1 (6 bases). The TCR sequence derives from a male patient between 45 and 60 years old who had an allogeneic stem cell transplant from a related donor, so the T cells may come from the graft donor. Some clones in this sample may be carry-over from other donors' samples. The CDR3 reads CAWLAGGYSPLHF. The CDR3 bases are TGTGCCTGGTTAGCGGGGGGCTATTCACCCCTCCACTTT.